This T cell receptor beta chain is from a study of blood T cell repertoires in COVID-19. Study in general: Whether acute or convalescent, the COVID-19 samples came from the United States, Italy and Spain. PBMCs, B-cell-depleted T cells, or T cells were the source of the cDNA or gDNA that made up the material.

This CDR3 is built from 14 residues. The V and J ends lost 7 bases and 5 bases, in that order; junction bases with no gene match: 10. CDR1 is MNHNY, CDR2 SVGAGI, per germline (reference sequence). Participants, 18 to 89 years old, spanned about two dozen US areas. Authors' processing steps: Reference gene primer amplification in the assay estimated nucleated cell counts. The protocol was immunoSEQ multiplex PCR, while the TCRdb copy is restricted to in-frame clones and leaves out a portion. V and J calls and clone size are copied from that table; D and trimming were computed from the DNA. There are approximately 210,000 clones in the sample; approximately 80% occur only once, and approximately 9% lies in the top ten.

The chain has TRBV6-6 and TRBJ1-2, with 7 bases matching TRBD1. The material sequenced was PBMCs or T cells enriched from blood (not recorded which). This sequence originates from a woman aged 45-59 years with acute COVID-19. CDR3 in amino acids: CASTKVDRVYGYTF. The CDR3 coding sequence is TGTGCCAGCACTAAAGTCGACAGGGTTTATGGCTACACCTTC.